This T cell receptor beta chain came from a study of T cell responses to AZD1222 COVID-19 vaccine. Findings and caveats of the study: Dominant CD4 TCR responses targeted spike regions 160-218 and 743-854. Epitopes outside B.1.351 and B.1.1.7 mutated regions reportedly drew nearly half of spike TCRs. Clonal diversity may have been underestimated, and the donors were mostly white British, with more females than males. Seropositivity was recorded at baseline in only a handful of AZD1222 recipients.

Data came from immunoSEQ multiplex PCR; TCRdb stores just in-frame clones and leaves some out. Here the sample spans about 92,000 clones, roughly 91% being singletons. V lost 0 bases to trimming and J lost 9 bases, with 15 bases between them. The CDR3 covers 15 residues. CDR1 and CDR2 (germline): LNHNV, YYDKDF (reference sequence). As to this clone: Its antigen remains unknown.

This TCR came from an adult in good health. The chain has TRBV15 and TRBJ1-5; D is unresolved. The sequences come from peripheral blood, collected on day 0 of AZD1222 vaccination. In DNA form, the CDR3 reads TGTGCCACCAGCAGAGAGACTAGTAGTGTCGGGCCCCAGCATTTT. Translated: CATSRETSSVGPQHF.